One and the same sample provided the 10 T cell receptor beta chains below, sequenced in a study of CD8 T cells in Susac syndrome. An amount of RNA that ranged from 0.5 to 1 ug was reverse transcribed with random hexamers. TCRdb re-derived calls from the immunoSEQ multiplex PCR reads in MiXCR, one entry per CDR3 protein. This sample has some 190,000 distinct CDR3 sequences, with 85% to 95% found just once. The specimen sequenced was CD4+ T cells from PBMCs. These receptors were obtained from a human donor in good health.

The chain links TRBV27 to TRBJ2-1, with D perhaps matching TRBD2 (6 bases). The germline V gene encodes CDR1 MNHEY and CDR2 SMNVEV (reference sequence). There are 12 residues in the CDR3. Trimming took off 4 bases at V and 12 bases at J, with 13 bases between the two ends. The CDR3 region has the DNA TGTGCCAGCAGTTCCCAGGTGGGGGGGCAGTTCTTC. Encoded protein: CASSSQVGGQFF.

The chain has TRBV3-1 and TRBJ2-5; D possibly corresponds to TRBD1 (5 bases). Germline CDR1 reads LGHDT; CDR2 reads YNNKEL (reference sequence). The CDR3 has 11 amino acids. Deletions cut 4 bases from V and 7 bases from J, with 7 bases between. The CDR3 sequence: CASSPQGTQYF. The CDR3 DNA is TGTGCCAGCAGCCCTCAGGGGACCCAGTACTTC.

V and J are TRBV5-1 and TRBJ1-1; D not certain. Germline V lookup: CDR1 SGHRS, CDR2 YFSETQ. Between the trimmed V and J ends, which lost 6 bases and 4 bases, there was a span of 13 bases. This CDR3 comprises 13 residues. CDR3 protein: CASKSGLTTEAFF. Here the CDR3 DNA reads TGCGCCAGCAAAAGTGGGTTAACCACTGAAGCTTTCTTT.

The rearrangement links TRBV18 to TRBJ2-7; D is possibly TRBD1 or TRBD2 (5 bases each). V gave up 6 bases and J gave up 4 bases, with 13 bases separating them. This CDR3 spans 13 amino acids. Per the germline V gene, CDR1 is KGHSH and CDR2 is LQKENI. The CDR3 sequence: CASSASRGYEQYF. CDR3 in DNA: TGTGCCAGCTCGGCGTCGAGGGGATACGAGCAGTACTTC.

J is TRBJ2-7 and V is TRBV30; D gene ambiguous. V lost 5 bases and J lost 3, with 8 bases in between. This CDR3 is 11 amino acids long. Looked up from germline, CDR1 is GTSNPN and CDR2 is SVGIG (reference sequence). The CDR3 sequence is CAWGSYYEQYV. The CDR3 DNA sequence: TGTGCCTGGGGTTCTTACTACGAGCAGTACGTC.

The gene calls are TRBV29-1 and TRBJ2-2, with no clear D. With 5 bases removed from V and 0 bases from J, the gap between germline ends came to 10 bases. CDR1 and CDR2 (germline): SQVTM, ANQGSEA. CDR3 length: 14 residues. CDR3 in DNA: TGCAGCGTTAAGTATTTCGCGAACACCGGGGAGCTGTTTTTT. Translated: CSVKYFANTGELFF.

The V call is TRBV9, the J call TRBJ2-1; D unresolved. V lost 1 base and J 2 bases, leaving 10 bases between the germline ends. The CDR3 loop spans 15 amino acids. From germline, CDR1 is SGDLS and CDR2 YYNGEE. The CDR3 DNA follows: TGTGCCAGCAGCGTAAGGGTCGGCCCCTACAATGAGCAGTTCTTC. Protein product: CASSVRVGPYNEQFF. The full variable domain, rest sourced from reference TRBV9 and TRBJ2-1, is DSGVTQTPKHLITATGQRVTLRCSPRSGDLSVYWYQQSLDQGLQFLIQYYNGEERAKGNILERFSAQQFPDLHSELNLSSLELGDSALYFCASSVRVGPYNEQFFGPGTRLTVL.

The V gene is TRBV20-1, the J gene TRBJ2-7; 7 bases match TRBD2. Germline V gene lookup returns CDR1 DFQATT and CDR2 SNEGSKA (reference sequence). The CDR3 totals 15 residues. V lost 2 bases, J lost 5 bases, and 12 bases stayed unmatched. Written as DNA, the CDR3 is TGCAGTGCTAGAAGGCACCCCCTGAGCGGGAACGAGCAGTACGTC. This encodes CSARRHPLSGNEQYV.

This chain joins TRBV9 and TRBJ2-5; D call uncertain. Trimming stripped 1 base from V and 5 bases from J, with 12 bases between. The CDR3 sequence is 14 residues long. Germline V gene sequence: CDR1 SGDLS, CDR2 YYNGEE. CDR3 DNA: TGTGCCAGCAGCGTACGTCCGAATGCGGAGACCCAGTACTTC. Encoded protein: CASSVRPNAETQYF.

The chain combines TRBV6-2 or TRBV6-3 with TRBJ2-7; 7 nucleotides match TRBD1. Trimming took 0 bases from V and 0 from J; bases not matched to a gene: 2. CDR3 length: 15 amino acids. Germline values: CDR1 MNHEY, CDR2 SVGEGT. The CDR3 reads CASSYSGTASYEQYV. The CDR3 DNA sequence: TGTGCCAGCAGTTACTCGGGGACAGCCTCCTACGAGCAGTACGTC.